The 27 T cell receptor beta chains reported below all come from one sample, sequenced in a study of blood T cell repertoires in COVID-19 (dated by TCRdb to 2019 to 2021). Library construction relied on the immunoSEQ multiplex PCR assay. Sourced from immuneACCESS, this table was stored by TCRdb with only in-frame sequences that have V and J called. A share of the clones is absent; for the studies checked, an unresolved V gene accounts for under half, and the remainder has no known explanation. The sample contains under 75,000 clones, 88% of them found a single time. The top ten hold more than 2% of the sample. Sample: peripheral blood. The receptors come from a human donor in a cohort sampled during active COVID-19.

The CDR3 sequence: CASSSRGTSSYEQYF. As DNA, the CDR3 is TGTGCCAGCAGCTCGCGGGGGACCAGCTCCTACGAGCAGTACTTC. This chain connects TRBV11-2 to TRBJ2-7, with TRBD2 matching 7 bases. V lost 4 bases to trimming and J lost 0 bases; unmatched junction nucleotides: 6. In germline, CDR1 is SGHAT, CDR2 FQNNGV. The CDR3 is made up of 15 amino acids.

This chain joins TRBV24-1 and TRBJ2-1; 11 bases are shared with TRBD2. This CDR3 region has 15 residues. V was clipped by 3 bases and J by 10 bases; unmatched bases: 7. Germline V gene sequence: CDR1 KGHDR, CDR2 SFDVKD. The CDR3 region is CATSDTSGSSSEQFF. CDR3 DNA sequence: TGTGCCACCAGTGATACTAGCGGGAGTTCTAGCGAGCAGTTCTTC.

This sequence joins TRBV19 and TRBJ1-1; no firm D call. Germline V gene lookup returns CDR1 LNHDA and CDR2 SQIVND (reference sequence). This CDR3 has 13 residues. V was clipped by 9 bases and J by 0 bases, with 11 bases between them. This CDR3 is CASLDHMNTEAFF. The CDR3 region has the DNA TGTGCCAGCCTAGATCACATGAACACTGAAGCTTTCTTT.

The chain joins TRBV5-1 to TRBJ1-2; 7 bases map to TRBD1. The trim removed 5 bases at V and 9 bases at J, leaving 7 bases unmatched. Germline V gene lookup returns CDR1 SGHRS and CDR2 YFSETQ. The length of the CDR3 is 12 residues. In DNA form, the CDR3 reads TGCGCCAGCAGGGGGGACAGCGGAAGCTACACCTTC. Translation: CASRGDSGSYTF.

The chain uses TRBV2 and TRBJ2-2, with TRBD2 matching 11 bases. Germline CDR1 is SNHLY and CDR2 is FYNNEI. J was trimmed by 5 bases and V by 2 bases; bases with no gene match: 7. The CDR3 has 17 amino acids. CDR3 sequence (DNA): TGTGCCAGCAGTGAATTCCTAGCGGGGGGACGGACCGGGGAGCTGTTTTTT. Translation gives CASSEFLAGGRTGELFF.

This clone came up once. CDR3 amino acids: CASSLTFDRPAFF. The DNA for the CDR3 is TGTGCCAGCAGCTTAACCTTCGACAGGCCAGCTTTCTTT. The genes are TRBV11-2 and TRBJ1-1; D may be TRBD1 (6 bases). Per germline, CDR1 SGHAT and CDR2 FQNNGV. Trimming shortened V by 2 bases and J by 10 bases, and 14 bases separated the two germline ends. The CDR3 extends over 13 amino acids.

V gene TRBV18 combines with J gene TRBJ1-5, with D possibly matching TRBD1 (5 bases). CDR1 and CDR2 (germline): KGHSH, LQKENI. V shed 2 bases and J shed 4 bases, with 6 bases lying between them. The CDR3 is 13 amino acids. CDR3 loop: CASSPGGNQPQHF. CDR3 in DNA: TGTGCCAGCTCACCAGGGGGGAATCAGCCCCAGCATTTT.

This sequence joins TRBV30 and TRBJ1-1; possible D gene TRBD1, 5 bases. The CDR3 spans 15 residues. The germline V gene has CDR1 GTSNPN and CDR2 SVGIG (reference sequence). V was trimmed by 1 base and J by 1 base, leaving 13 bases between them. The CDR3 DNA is TGTGCCTGGAGTGCGTGGCGACAGACGAACACTGAAGCTTTCTTT. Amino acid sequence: CAWSAWRQTNTEAFF.

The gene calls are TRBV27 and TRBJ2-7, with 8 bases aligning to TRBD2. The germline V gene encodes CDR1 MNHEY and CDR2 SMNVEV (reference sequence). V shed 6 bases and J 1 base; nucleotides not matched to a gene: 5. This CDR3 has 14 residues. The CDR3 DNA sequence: TGTGCCAGCAGATCTAGCGGGTTGTCCTACGAGCAGTACTTC. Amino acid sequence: CASRSSGLSYEQYF.

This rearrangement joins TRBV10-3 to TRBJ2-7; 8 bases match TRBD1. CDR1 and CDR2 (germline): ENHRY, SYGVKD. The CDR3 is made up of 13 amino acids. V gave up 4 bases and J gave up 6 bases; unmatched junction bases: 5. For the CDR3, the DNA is TGTGCCATCAGTGGGCTTACAGGGGGCGAGCAGTACTTC. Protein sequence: CAISGLTGGEQYF.

The CDR3 reads CASSISSLTSGNTIYF. In DNA form, the CDR3 reads TGTGCCAGTAGTATAAGTTCACTCACCTCTGGAAACACCATATATTTT. The chain uses TRBV19 and TRBJ1-3; D is unclear. The CDR3 is made up of 16 amino acids. Germline V lookup: CDR1 LNHDA, CDR2 SQIVND (reference sequence). The ends were cut back, 2 bases at V and 0 bases at J, with 11 bases in the middle.

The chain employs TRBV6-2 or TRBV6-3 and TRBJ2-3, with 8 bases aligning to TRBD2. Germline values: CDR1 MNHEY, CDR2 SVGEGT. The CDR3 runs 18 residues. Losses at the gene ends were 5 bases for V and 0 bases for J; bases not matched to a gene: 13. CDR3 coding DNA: TGTGCCAGCAGTCTTGCCCTAGCGGGCCGCCGAAGCACAGATACGCAGTATTTT. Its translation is CASSLALAGRRSTDTQYF.

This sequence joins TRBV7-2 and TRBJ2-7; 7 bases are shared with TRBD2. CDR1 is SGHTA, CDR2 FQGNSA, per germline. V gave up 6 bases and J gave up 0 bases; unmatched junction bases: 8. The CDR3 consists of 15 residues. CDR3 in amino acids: CASRAGRGSSYEQYF. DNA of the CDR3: TGTGCCAGCAGAGCAGGGCGGGGGAGCTCCTACGAGCAGTACTTC.

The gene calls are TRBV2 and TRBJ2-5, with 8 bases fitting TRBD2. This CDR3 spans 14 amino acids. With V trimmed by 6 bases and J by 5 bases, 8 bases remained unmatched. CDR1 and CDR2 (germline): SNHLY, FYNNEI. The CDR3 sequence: CASSDGLAAETQYF. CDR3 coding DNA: TGTGCCAGCAGCGACGGACTAGCAGCGGAGACCCAGTACTTC. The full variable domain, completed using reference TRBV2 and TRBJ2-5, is EPEVTQTPSHQVTQMGQEVILRCVPISNHLYFYWYRQILGQKVEFLVSFYNNEISEKSEIFDDQFSVERPDGSNFTLKIRSTKLEDSAMYFCASSDGLAAETQYFGPGTRLLVL.

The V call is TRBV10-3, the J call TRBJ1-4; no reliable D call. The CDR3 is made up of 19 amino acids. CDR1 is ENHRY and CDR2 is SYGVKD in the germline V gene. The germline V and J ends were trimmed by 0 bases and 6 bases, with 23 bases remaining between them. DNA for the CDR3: TGTGCCATCAGTGAGTCGTTTAAAGGCCGGGGTTTAGTGGATGAAAAACTGTTTTTT. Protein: CAISESFKGRGLVDEKLFF.

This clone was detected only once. This CDR3 reads CASSNQGRTEAFF. CDR3 nucleotides: TGTGCCAGCAGCAATCAGGGTAGGACTGAAGCTTTCTTT. The chain links TRBV11-2 to TRBJ1-1; a weak D match, TRBD1 (5 bases). This CDR3 comprises 13 residues. Trimming took 5 bases from V and 5 from J, leaving 12 bases between them. Germline V gene lookup returns CDR1 SGHAT and CDR2 FQNNGV.

The CDR3 DNA follows: TGCGCCAGCAGCAATCGTTCCGGGACAGTGAACACCGGGGAGCTGTTTTTT. It specifies CASSNRSGTVNTGELFF. The J gene is TRBJ2-2, the V gene TRBV5-1; 7 positions agree with TRBD1. The germline CDR1 and CDR2 sequences are SGHRS and YFSETQ. V shed 4 bases and J 1 base; nucleotides not matched to a gene: 10. This CDR3 comprises 17 residues.

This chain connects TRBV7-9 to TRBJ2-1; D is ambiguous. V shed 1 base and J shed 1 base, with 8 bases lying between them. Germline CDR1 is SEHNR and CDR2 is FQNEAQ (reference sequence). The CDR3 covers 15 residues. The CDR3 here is CASSLEGGSYNEQFF. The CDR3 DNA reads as TGTGCCAGCAGCTTAGAAGGCGGATCCTACAATGAGCAGTTCTTC.

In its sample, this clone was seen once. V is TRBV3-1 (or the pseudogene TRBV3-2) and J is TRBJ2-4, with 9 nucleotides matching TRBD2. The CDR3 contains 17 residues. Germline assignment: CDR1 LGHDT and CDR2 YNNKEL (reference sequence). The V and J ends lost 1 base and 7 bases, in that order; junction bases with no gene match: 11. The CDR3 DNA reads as TGTGCCAGCAGCCAAGGTACTAGCGGGTCCTGCAGGAACATTCAGTACTTC. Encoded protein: CASSQGTSGSCRNIQYF.

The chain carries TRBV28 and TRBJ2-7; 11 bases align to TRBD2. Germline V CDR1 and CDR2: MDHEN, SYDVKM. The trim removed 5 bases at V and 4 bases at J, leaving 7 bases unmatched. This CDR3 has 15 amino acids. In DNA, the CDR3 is TGTGCCAGCAGTGTTACTAGCGGGAGAAGGTACGAGCAGTACTTC. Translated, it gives CASSVTSGRRYEQYF.

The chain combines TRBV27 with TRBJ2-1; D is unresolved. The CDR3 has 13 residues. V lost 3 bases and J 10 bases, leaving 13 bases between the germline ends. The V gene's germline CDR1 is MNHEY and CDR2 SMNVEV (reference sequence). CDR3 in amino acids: CASSLATAGEQFF. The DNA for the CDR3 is TGTGCCAGCAGTTTGGCGACTGCCGGGGAGCAGTTCTTC.

The CDR3 here is CASSSLISHKKYGYTF. In nucleotides, the CDR3 is TGTGCCAGCAGTTCTCTCATCTCCCACAAGAAGTATGGCTACACCTTC. This chain joins TRBV6-2 or TRBV6-3 and TRBJ1-2, with unresolved D. This CDR3 is 16 amino acids long. Germline V gene lookup returns CDR1 MNHEY and CDR2 SVGEGT. Trimming removed 4 bases at V and 5 bases at J, with 20 bases between.

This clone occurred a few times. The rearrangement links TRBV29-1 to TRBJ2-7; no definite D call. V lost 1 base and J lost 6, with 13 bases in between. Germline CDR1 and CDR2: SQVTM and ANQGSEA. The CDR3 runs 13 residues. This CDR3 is CSVEGRRWSEQYF. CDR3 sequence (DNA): TGCAGCGTTGAAGGTAGGAGATGGAGCGAGCAGTACTTC.

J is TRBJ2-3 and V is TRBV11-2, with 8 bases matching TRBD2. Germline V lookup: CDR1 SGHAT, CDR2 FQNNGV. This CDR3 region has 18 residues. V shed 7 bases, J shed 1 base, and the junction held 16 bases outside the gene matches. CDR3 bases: TGTGCCAGCACCCGGGGGCTAGCGGGCCACCCAGGCACAGATACGCAGTATTTT. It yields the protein CASTRGLAGHPGTDTQYF.

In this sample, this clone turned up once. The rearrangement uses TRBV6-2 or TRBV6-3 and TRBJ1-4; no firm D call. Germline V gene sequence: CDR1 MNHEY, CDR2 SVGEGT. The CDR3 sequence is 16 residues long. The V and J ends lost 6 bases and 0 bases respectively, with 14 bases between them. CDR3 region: CASSRGMITTNEKLFF. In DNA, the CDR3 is TGTGCCAGCAGCCGCGGCATGATAACAACTAATGAAAAACTGTTTTTT.

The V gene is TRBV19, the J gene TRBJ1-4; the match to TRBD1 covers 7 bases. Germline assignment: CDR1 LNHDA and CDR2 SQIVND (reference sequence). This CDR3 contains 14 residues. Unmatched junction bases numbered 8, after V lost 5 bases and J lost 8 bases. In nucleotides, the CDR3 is TGTGCCAGTAGTCCGCAGGGGGAGGAGGAAAAACTGTTTTTT. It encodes CASSPQGEEEKLFF. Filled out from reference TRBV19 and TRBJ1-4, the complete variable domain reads DGGITQSPKYLFRKEGQNVTLSCEQNLNHDAMYWYRQDPGQGLRLIYYSQIVNDFQKGDIAEGYSVSREKKESFPLTVTSAQKNPTAFYLCASSPQGEEEKLFFGSGTQLSVL.

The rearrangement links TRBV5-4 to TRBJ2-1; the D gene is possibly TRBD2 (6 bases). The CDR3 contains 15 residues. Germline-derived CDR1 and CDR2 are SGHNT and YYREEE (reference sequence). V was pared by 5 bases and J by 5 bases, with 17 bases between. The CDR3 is CASRPGGSGDNEQFF. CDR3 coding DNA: TGTGCCAGCAGGCCTGGAGGGTCAGGAGACAATGAGCAGTTCTTC.